The 30 T cell receptor beta chains in this list originate from one sample, sequenced in a study of T cells in Graves' hyperthyroidism and ophthalmopathy (dated by TCRdb to about 2019). Library preparation employed multiplex PCR. Reads for this sample came from an Illumina HiSeq 2000. The TCR beta CDR3 regions were amplified from RNA transcripts. For the first round of RT-PCR on the TCR CDR3, the HTBI primer set was used together with the Qiagen OneStep RT-PCR kit. The public sequencing data were trimmed at Q25 with fastp and processed into clonotypes with MiXCR by TCRdb, which kept only in-frame beta chains. Rows with one shared CDR3 protein collapse into an entry with the most common genes and DNA. In this sample the table shows about 760,000 distinct CDR3 sequences, 35% of which occur a single time. The ten largest account for roughly 31% of the sample. Material: blood. The receptor source for this set is a woman between 40 and 55 years old with Graves' hyperthyroidism.

This clonotype was picked up many times. The chain uses TRBV5-4 and TRBJ1-6; D not certain. The germline V gene has CDR1 SGHNT and CDR2 YYREEE (reference sequence). The ends were cut back, 0 bases at V and 7 bases at J, with 8 bases in the middle. This CDR3 spans 14 amino acids. The CDR3 coding sequence is TGTGCCAGCAGCTTGGCGGGGTCCAATTCACCCCTCCACTTT. Protein sequence: CASSLAGSNSPLHF.

The J gene is TRBJ1-3, the V gene TRBV10-3; 7 nucleotides agree with TRBD1. CDR1 ENHRY and CDR2 SYGVKD come from the germline V gene. The length of the CDR3 is 12 residues. The ends lost 9 bases at V and 7 bases at J; junction bases unmatched: 6. CDR3 sequence reads: CAMQGQSNTIYF. Written as DNA, the CDR3 is TGTGCCATGCAGGGACAGTCGAACACCATATATTTT.

The J gene is TRBJ2-3, the V gene TRBV2; D is uncertain. Germline lookup yields CDR1 SNHLY and CDR2 FYNNEI. V lost 5 bases to trimming and J lost 2 bases, with 11 bases between them. The CDR3 has 14 residues. The chain's CDR3 is CASSRVTYTDTQYF. The CDR3 DNA reads TGTGCCAGCAGTCGCGTTACGTACACAGATACGCAGTATTTT.

This chain links TRBV4-1 with TRBJ1-4; D not resolved. Germline CDR1 reads MGHRA; CDR2 reads YSYEKL. Trimming cost V 1 base and J 4 bases, with 10 bases left between them. CDR3 length: 15 residues. The CDR3 loop reads CASSQAGVGNEKLFF. The DNA of the CDR3 is TGCGCCAGCAGCCAAGCGGGCGTCGGTAATGAAAAACTGTTTTTT.

This clonotype was counted at least ten times. The chain couples TRBV10-3 to TRBJ2-5; D may be TRBD1 or TRBD2 (5 bases each). Germline CDR1 reads ENHRY; CDR2 reads SYGVKD. V lost 2 bases and J lost 4, with 14 bases in between. The CDR3 contains 15 residues. CDR3 residues: CAISERGEGRETQYF. The CDR3 DNA reads as TGTGCCATCAGTGAGAGGGGAGAGGGGAGAGAGACCCAGTACTTC.

The gene calls are TRBV19 and TRBJ2-2; D call uncertain. Trimming took off 3 bases at V and 6 bases at J, with 14 bases between the two ends. Per germline, CDR1 LNHDA and CDR2 SQIVND (reference sequence). This CDR3 spans 15 amino acids. CDR3 sequence reads: CASSMVWGSAGELFF. The CDR3 nucleotides are TGTGCCAGTAGTATGGTATGGGGTTCGGCCGGGGAGCTGTTTTTT.

In this sample, this clonotype turned up a few times. The chain uses TRBV19 and TRBJ1-2, with 12 nucleotides matching TRBD1. The length of the CDR3 is 13 residues. V shed 4 bases and J 9 bases; nucleotides not matched to a gene: 3. Per germline, CDR1 LNHDA and CDR2 SQIVND (reference sequence). CDR3: CASSRGQGASYTF. The CDR3 bases are TGTGCCAGTAGTAGGGGACAGGGGGCGAGCTACACCTTC.

Regarding this clonotype: A read error may produce the germline difference seen at one junction end. The chain uses TRBV5-8 and TRBJ2-5; D gene unclear. Germline V lookup: CDR1 SGHTS, CDR2 YDEGEE. This CDR3 contains 13 residues. Written as DNA, the CDR3 is TGTGCCGGCAGCTTGGATTCTCAAGAGACCCAGTACTTC. It yields the protein CAGSLDSQETQYF.

This clonotype was found many times. The J gene is TRBJ1-5, the V gene TRBV29-1; unclear D gene. Looked up from germline, CDR1 is SQVTM and CDR2 is ANQGSEA. V dropped 6 bases and J dropped 2 bases, with 17 bases sitting between them. CDR3 size: 15 residues. Here the CDR3 reads CSVPSEWWRNQPQHF. CDR3 nucleotides: TGCAGCGTCCCTTCGGAATGGTGGCGCAATCAGCCCCAGCATTTT.

In its sample, this clonotype was seen once. The rearrangement links TRBV2 to TRBJ2-3; D gene ambiguous. V gave up 2 bases and J gave up 0 bases, with 9 bases separating them. This CDR3 contains 15 residues. The germline gives CDR1 SNHLY, CDR2 FYNNEI. The DNA of the CDR3 is TGTGCCAGCAGTGAACTATCGACTAGCACAGATACGCAGTATTTT. Encoded protein: CASSELSTSTDTQYF.

This clonotype was recorded many times. The rearrangement joins TRBV20-1 to TRBJ1-1; D ambiguous. The germline V gene encodes CDR1 DFQATT and CDR2 SNEGSKA (reference sequence). The CDR3 sequence is 12 residues long. V was shortened by 6 bases and J by 5 bases, with 13 bases between the two germline ends. The CDR3 loop reads CSAAAHRTEAFF. The CDR3 nucleotides are TGCAGTGCCGCGGCGCATAGGACTGAAGCTTTCTTT.

This clonotype was picked up many times. The chain is built from TRBV6-5 and TRBJ2-7; tentative D call: TRBD2 (6 bases). The CDR3 runs 12 residues. Trimming stripped 4 bases from V and 9 bases from J, with 13 bases between. CDR1 and CDR2 from the germline V gene are MNHEY and SVGAGI. DNA of the CDR3: TGTGCCAGCAGTTCGGCGGGACGGCGGCAGTACTTC. Amino acid sequence: CASSSAGRRQYF.

In this sample, this clonotype turned up many times. The chain recombines TRBV24-1 with TRBJ2-7; D unresolved. V gave up 5 bases and J gave up 6 bases, with 13 bases separating them. CDR3 length: 13 residues. In germline, CDR1 is KGHDR, CDR2 SFDVKD. The CDR3 reads CATSGWAGREQYF. The CDR3 DNA is TGTGCCACCAGTGGTTGGGCCGGGCGCGAGCAGTACTTC.

J is TRBJ1-3 and V is TRBV5-5, with D perhaps matching TRBD1 (6 bases). This CDR3 spans 14 amino acids. CDR1 is SGHKS, CDR2 YYEKEE, per germline (reference sequence). The germline V and J ends were trimmed by 3 bases and 4 bases, with 11 bases remaining between them. The chain's CDR3 is CASSWTVFGNTIYF. The CDR3 DNA follows: TGTGCCAGCAGCTGGACAGTCTTCGGAAACACCATATATTTT.

This clonotype was picked up a small number of times. J is TRBJ1-5 and V is TRBV6-1; 7 positions match TRBD1. The V and J ends lost 6 bases and 4 bases, in that order; junction bases with no gene match: 6. There are 14 residues in the CDR3. Germline CDR1 is MNHNS and CDR2 is SASEGT. The CDR3 is CASRHGTANQPQHF. CDR3 bases: TGTGCCAGCAGACATGGGACAGCTAATCAGCCCCAGCATTTT.

The rearrangement links TRBV7-2 to TRBJ2-7; TRBD2 agrees at 8 bases. There are 15 residues in the CDR3. Germline CDR1 and CDR2: SGHTA and FQGNSA. V lost 8 bases, J lost 3 bases, and 12 bases stayed unmatched. The CDR3 reads CASSPPGLEYYEQYF. The CDR3 nucleotides are TGTGCCAGCTCACCGCCGGGACTAGAATACTACGAGCAGTACTTC.

The chain links TRBV11-2 to TRBJ2-5, with TRBD2 matching 7 bases. The ends lost 2 bases at V and 3 bases at J; junction bases unmatched: 9. The CDR3 is 16 residues long. Germline values: CDR1 SGHAT, CDR2 FQNNGV. The CDR3 is CASSLRLLAAKETQYF. In DNA form, the CDR3 reads TGTGCCAGCAGCTTAAGGCTTCTAGCGGCTAAAGAGACCCAGTACTTC.

This clonotype was seen many times. The chain recombines TRBV10-3 with TRBJ1-1, with TRBD1 matching over 7 bases. This CDR3 contains 13 residues. Germline loops: CDR1 ENHRY, CDR2 SYGVKD. V trimming: 6 bases; J trimming: 4 bases; junction bases outside the gene matches: 5. For the CDR3, the DNA is TGTGCCATCAGCCAGACAGGGACCACTGAAGCTTTCTTT. Translating gives CAISQTGTTEAFF.

The V gene is TRBV6-5, the J gene TRBJ1-5; a weak D match, TRBD1 (5 bases). With 5 bases removed from V and 3 bases from J, the gap between germline ends came to 14 bases. This CDR3 contains 15 residues. The V gene's germline CDR1 is MNHEY and CDR2 SVGAGI. The CDR3 protein is CASSPSGLPNQPQHF. The CDR3 DNA reads TGTGCCAGCAGTCCATCGGGACTCCCCAATCAGCCCCAGCATTTT.

Only a few counts were recorded for this clonotype. The V gene is TRBV4-3, the J gene TRBJ2-5; 8 nucleotides match TRBD2. The germline V gene has CDR1 LGHNA and CDR2 YSLEER. This CDR3 comprises 14 residues. The V gene end was trimmed by 0 bases and the J gene end by 5 bases; junction bases not matched to a gene: 2. The CDR3 is CASSQEASGETQYF. The CDR3 region has the DNA TGCGCCAGCAGCCAAGAAGCTAGCGGGGAGACCCAGTACTTC.

The chain joins TRBV24-1 to TRBJ2-2; perhaps TRBD2 as D (6 bases). Germline values: CDR1 KGHDR, CDR2 SFDVKD. V shed 4 bases and J shed 7 bases, with 18 bases lying between them. The CDR3 extends over 16 amino acids. DNA for the CDR3: TGTGCCACCAGTGAGTCTCGCAGGGAGGCACGCGGGGAGCTGTTTTTT. Its translation is CATSESRREARGELFF.

Comment on this clonotype: A clone one base away is much larger, so this may be a read error. The chain recombines TRBV4-2 with TRBJ2-5; no definite D call. This CDR3 is 15 amino acids long. Deletions cut 5 bases from V and 0 bases from J, with 13 bases between. Germline V CDR1 and CDR2: LGHNA, YNFKEQ. CDR3: CASSLGPRYQETQYF. The CDR3, as DNA: TGTGCCAGCAGCTTAGGCCCACGGTACCAAGAGACCCAGTACTTC.

Ten or more counts support this clonotype. The chain recombines TRBV7-2 with TRBJ2-5; possible D gene TRBD2, 5 bases. The germline V gene encodes CDR1 SGHTA and CDR2 FQGNSA. This CDR3 contains 16 residues. V lost 2 bases to trimming and J lost 2 bases, with 15 bases between them. As DNA, the CDR3 is TGTGCCAGCAGCTTATCCCCTCCGAGGAGGCAAGAGACCCAGTACTTC. As protein: CASSLSPPRRQETQYF. The entire variable domain, with the rest obtained from reference TRBV7-2 and TRBJ2-5, is as follows: GAGVSQSPSNKVTEKGKDVELRCDPISGHTALYWYRQSLGQGLEFLIYFQGNSAPDKSGLPSDRFSAERTGGSVSTLTIQRTQQEDSAVYLCASSLSPPRRQETQYFGPGTRLLVL.

Only a few counts were recorded for this clonotype. The V and J genes are TRBV20-1 and TRBJ1-1; TRBD1 is a possible D gene (5 bases). Germline CDR1 reads DFQATT; CDR2 reads SNEGSKA (reference sequence). CDR3 size: 15 residues. Trimming stripped 0 bases from V and 7 bases from J, with 18 bases between. CDR3 residues: CSARDGAGWVVEAFF. In DNA, the CDR3 is TGCAGTGCTAGAGATGGGGCAGGGTGGGTTGTTGAAGCTTTCTTT.

The rearrangement links TRBV24-1 to TRBJ1-4; 7 nucleotides agree with TRBD1. The CDR3 consists of 18 residues. CDR1 KGHDR and CDR2 SFDVKD come from the germline V gene. V was pared by 4 bases and J by 1 base, with 11 bases of the junction left unmatched. The CDR3 bases are TGTGCCACCAGTGAGACAGGGCGAGAGCAGGGAACTAATGAAAAACTGTTTTTT. Translation: CATSETGREQGTNEKLFF.

A single count supports this clonotype. The chain combines TRBV19 with TRBJ2-7, with TRBD1 identical over 10 bases. The CDR3 has 14 residues. The V and J ends lost 9 bases and 6 bases, in that order; junction bases with no gene match: 11. The germline CDR1 and CDR2 sequences are LNHDA and SQIVND (reference sequence). In DNA form, the CDR3 reads TGTGCCAGAACCGGGACAGGGGAGGGGAGCGAGCAGTACTTC. As protein: CARTGTGEGSEQYF.

This clonotype was found many times. The chain links TRBV20-1 to TRBJ2-7, with unresolved D. V was trimmed by 3 bases and J by 3 bases, leaving 9 bases between them. CDR3 length: 12 residues. CDR1 and CDR2 (germline): DFQATT, SNEGSKA (reference sequence). CDR3 in amino acids: CSASAISYEQYF. For the CDR3, the DNA is TGCAGTGCTAGCGCCATAAGCTACGAGCAGTACTTC.

This sequence joins TRBV15 and TRBJ1-4; a possible D gene is TRBD1 (5 bases). This CDR3 contains 16 residues. V was shortened by 1 base and J by 5 bases, with 14 bases between the two germline ends. Germline CDR1 is LNHNV and CDR2 is YYDKDF (reference sequence). CDR3 sequence: CATSRGVTAPNEKLFF. The DNA for the CDR3 is TGTGCCACCAGCAGAGGTGTGACAGCCCCGAATGAAAAACTGTTTTTT.

The chain links TRBV12-3 or TRBV12-4 to TRBJ2-7; D uncertain. V was pared by 6 bases and J by 7 bases, with 13 bases between. There are 12 residues in the CDR3. CDR3 protein: CASRGTDLEQYF. CDR3 nucleotide sequence: TGTGCCAGCAGGGGAACGGATTTAGAGCAGTACTTC.

In this sample, this clonotype turned up many times. The J gene is TRBJ1-1, the V gene TRBV5-8; TRBD1 matches 9 bases. Germline values: CDR1 SGHTS, CDR2 YDEGEE. This CDR3 comprises 16 residues. The trim removed 3 bases at V and 0 bases at J, leaving 6 bases unmatched. The CDR3 reads CASSSGQGRMNTEAFF. CDR3 sequence (DNA): TGTGCCAGCAGCTCCGGACAGGGGAGGATGAACACTGAAGCTTTCTTT.